A selection of T cell receptor beta chains follows, all from one sample in a study of blood T cell repertoires in COVID-19. The protocol was immunoSEQ multiplex PCR, while the TCRdb copy is restricted to in-frame clones and leaves out a portion. Of roughly 180,000 clones listed, about 81% are singletons. The sample comprised peripheral blood. The receptors stem from a woman older than 75 with COVID-19, enrolled during active disease. The CDR3 runs from the conserved cysteine through the conserved F or W. A D gene is named only where the DNA matches it firmly. Expanded clones get a size class; other rows say once, few or many, or leave the size out.

d_call | j_call | clone_size | v_call | cdr3_aa | cdr3_nt
TRBD1 | TRBJ2-5 | . | TRBV10-3 | CAIRGTGEETQYF | TGTGCCATCAGGGGGACAGGGGAAGAGACCCAGTACTTC
TRBD1 | TRBJ1-1 | . | TRBV4-2 | CASSQGQGAGYTEAFF | TGTGCCAGCAGCCAAGGACAGGGGGCTGGATACACTGAAGCTTTCTTT
. | TRBJ2-6 | . | TRBV2 | CASSVTGANVLTF | TGTGCCAGCAGTGTCACTGGGGCCAACGTCCTGACTTTC
. | TRBJ2-2 | . | TRBV18 | CASSPVQGNTGELFF | TGTGCCAGCTCACCGGTCCAGGGAAACACCGGGGAGCTGTTTTTT
TRBD2 | TRBJ2-7 | . | TRBV28 | CASSRGTSASSYEQYF | TGTGCCAGCAGCCGGGGGACTAGCGCGTCCTCCTACGAGCAGTACTTC
. | TRBJ1-1 | . | TRBV7-6 | CASSLETLNTEAFF | TGTGCCAGCAGCTTAGAAACATTGAACACTGAAGCTTTCTTT
TRBD1 | TRBJ2-7 | . | TRBV2 | CASSESPGQGTAQYF | TGTGCCAGCAGTGAATCACCGGGACAGGGTACCGCGCAGTACTTC
. | TRBJ2-3 | few | TRBV6-5 | CASRSGLDTQYF | TGTGCCAGCAGGTCAGGGTTAGATACGCAGTATTTT
TRBD2 | TRBJ2-7 | . | TRBV11-2 | CASSLLAGGFPYEQYF | TGTGCCAGCAGCTTGCTAGCGGGAGGTTTTCCCTACGAGCAGTACTTC
. | TRBJ2-3 | few | TRBV27 | CASSLYGGDTDTQYF | TGTGCCAGCAGTTTATATGGGGGCGACACAGATACGCAGTATTTT
. | TRBJ2-5 | . | TRBV11-3 | CASSLGGGGWGETQYF | TGTGCCAGCAGCTTAGGGGGTGGAGGGTGGGGAGAGACCCAGTACTTC
. | TRBJ1-3 | . | TRBV6-5 | CASSSPGVSGNTIYF | TGTGCCAGCAGTTCTCCGGGGGTCTCTGGAAACACCATATATTTT
. | TRBJ1-4 | . | TRBV28 | CASSDRFGEKLFF | TGTGCCAGCAGTGACAGGTTTGGGGAAAAACTGTTTTTT
. | TRBJ2-1 | . | TRBV27 | CASSLRGSYNEQFF | TGTGCCAGCAGTTTAAGGGGATCCTACAATGAGCAGTTCTTC
TRBD1 | TRBJ1-2 | . | TRBV5-1 | CASSPQQGVAGYTF | TGCGCCAGCAGCCCCCAACAGGGGGTGGCTGGCTACACCTTC
. | TRBJ1-4 | . | TRBV27 | CASSLTIRGVNEKLFF | TGTGCCAGCAGTTTAACTATCAGGGGCGTAAATGAAAAACTGTTTTTT
. | TRBJ1-1 | . | TRBV28 | CASSLTGGGYTEAFF | TGTGCCAGCAGTTTAACCGGGGGTGGATACACTGAAGCTTTCTTT
. | TRBJ2-7 | . | TRBV7-9 | CASSLFSGSEQYF | TGTGCCAGCAGCTTATTTTCCGGGAGCGAGCAGTACTTC
. | TRBJ2-3 | . | TRBV10-3 | CAISESTVGGTDTQYF | TGTGCCATCAGTGAGTCGACTGTGGGAGGCACAGATACGCAGTATTTT
TRBD1 | TRBJ1-1 | . | TRBV9 | CASSATGGAYTEAFF | TGTGCCAGCAGCGCTACAGGGGGCGCATACACTGAAGCTTTCTTT
TRBD1 | TRBJ1-5 | few | TRBV2 | CASSADRGPNSNQPQHF | TGTGCCAGCAGTGCGGACAGGGGGCCCAATAGCAATCAGCCCCAGCATTTT
. | TRBJ2-3 | . | TRBV5-4 | CASSPGTSHITDTQYF | TGTGCCAGCAGCCCAGGGACTTCTCATATCACAGATACGCAGTATTTT
TRBD2 | TRBJ2-1 | . | TRBV7-3 | CASSLRPRWSGGVKIDEQFF | TGTGCCAGCAGCTTACGGCCCCGGTGGAGTGGGGGGGTAAAAATAGATGAGCAGTTCTTC
TRBD1 | TRBJ1-2 | many | TRBV7-8 | CASSEGYRGQGYGYTF | TGTGCCAGCAGCGAAGGCTACAGGGGGCAGGGCTATGGCTACACCTTC
. | TRBJ2-7 | . | TRBV16 | CASSQSAGQSYEQYF | TGTGCCAGCAGCCAATCAGCAGGGCAGTCCTACGAGCAGTACTTC
TRBD1 | TRBJ1-1 | . | TRBV7-9 | CASSLSAGGTEAFF | TGTGCCAGCAGCTTGAGTGCAGGGGGGACTGAAGCTTTCTTT
. | TRBJ1-1 | . | TRBV2 | CASSARGADLGAKAFF | TGTGCCAGCAGCGCACGGGGGGCCGATTTGGGGGCCAAAGCTTTCTTT
TRBD2 | TRBJ2-2 | . | TRBV5-1 | CASSWTSGSANTGELFF | TGCGCCAGCAGCTGGACTAGCGGGAGCGCTAACACCGGGGAGCTGTTTTTT
. | TRBJ1-2 | once | TRBV4-3 | CASSQRLHYGYTF | TGCGCCAGCAGCCAACGACTTCACTATGGCTACACCTTC
. | TRBJ2-2 | . | TRBV5-1 | CASSIGQTNTGELFF | TGCGCCAGCAGCATAGGACAGACGAACACCGGGGAGCTGTTTTTT
. | TRBJ2-7 | . | TRBV29-1 | CSVVYESGYEQYF | TGCAGCGTTGTGTACGAATCCGGCTACGAGCAGTACTTC
. | TRBJ2-1 | few | TRBV6-9 | CASSYRFPRGMGNEQFF | TGTGCCAGCAGTTATCGTTTCCCGAGGGGGATGGGCAATGAGCAGTTCTTC
TRBD2 | TRBJ2-7 | few | TRBV19 | CASSEFPGLAYEQYF | TGTGCCAGTAGTGAATTTCCGGGACTAGCGTACGAGCAGTACTTC
TRBD2 | TRBJ2-7 | . | TRBV18 | CASSPPRGGTYEQYF | TGTGCCAGCTCACCGCCACGGGGGGGAACCTACGAGCAGTACTTC
. | TRBJ1-1 | . | TRBV7-9 | CASSSRPLDPNTEAFF | TGTGCCAGCAGCTCGCGACCTCTAGACCCGAACACTGAAGCTTTCTTT
. | TRBJ1-1 | . | TRBV5-1 | CASSSQGNTEAFF | TGCGCCAGCAGCTCACAGGGAAACACTGAAGCTTTCTTT
. | TRBJ1-1 | . | TRBV3-1/TRBV3-2 | CASSLCAGMNTEAFF | TGTGCCAGCAGCCTATGTGCCGGGATGAACACTGAAGCTTTCTTT
. | TRBJ1-5 | . | TRBV2 | CASSGGNGNQPQHF | TGTGCCAGCAGTGGAGGGAACGGCAATCAGCCCCAGCATTTT
. | TRBJ2-1 | . | TRBV7-2 | CASSLYGFGYNEQFF | TGTGCCAGCAGCTTATACGGGTTCGGCTACAATGAGCAGTTCTTC
. | TRBJ2-2 | . | TRBV7-6 | CASSFGASGELFF | TGTGCCAGCAGCTTTGGGGCGAGCGGGGAGCTGTTTTTT
. | TRBJ1-1 | . | TRBV7-8 | CASSFQVNTEAFF | TGTGCCAGCAGCTTTCAGGTGAACACTGAAGCTTTCTTT
. | TRBJ1-2 | . | TRBV7-2 | CASSSPRQALYGYTF | TGTGCCAGCAGCTCTCCGCGACAGGCACTCTATGGCTACACCTTC
. | TRBJ1-1 | . | TRBV5-4 | CASSSAPGAEAFF | TGTGCCAGCAGCTCCGCTCCCGGTGCTGAAGCTTTCTTT
TRBD1 | TRBJ2-7 | once | TRBV5-1 | CASSKGQSYEQYF | TGCGCCAGCAGCAAGGGACAGTCCTACGAGCAGTACTTC
TRBD2 | TRBJ2-1 | . | TRBV7-3 | CASSLTSGGARPDEQFF | TGTGCCAGCAGCCTTACTAGCGGGGGGGCCCGGCCCGACGAGCAGTTCTTC
TRBD1 | TRBJ1-2 | . | TRBV30 | CAWSDDRVFYGYTF | TGTGCCTGGAGTGATGACAGGGTCTTCTATGGCTACACCTTC
TRBD1 | TRBJ1-6 | . | TRBV19 | CASSPQGAYNSPLHF | TGTGCCAGTAGCCCCCAGGGGGCCTATAATTCACCCCTCCACTTT
. | TRBJ1-2 | . | TRBV2 | CASSGGRGPLGYTF | TGTGCCAGCAGTGGGGGCAGGGGTCCTCTTGGCTACACCTTC
. | TRBJ1-5 | . | TRBV28 | CASSPPGQPQHF | TGTGCCAGCTCTCCCCCTGGCCAGCCCCAGCATTTT
. | TRBJ1-5 | . | TRBV19 | CASSLDKYQPQHF | TGTGCCAGTAGCCTGGACAAATATCAGCCCCAGCATTTT
. | TRBJ2-7 | few | TRBV5-6 | CASSFWTYYEQYF | TGTGCCAGCAGCTTTTGGACATACTACGAGCAGTACTTC
TRBD2 | TRBJ2-1 | . | TRBV11-1 | CASSPRLAGGNNEQFF | TGTGCCAGCAGTCCGCGACTAGCGGGAGGTAACAATGAGCAGTTCTTC
. | TRBJ1-2 | . | TRBV4-2 | CASSQGGSYGYTF | TGTGCCAGCAGCCAAGGGGGCAGCTATGGCTACACCTTC
. | TRBJ1-1 | . | TRBV7-6 | CASSLAASVNTEAFF | TGTGCCAGCAGCTTAGCGGCCAGCGTCAACACTGAAGCTTTCTTT
TRBD2 | TRBJ2-1 | large | TRBV7-7 | CASSHGLDSYNEQFF | TGTGCTAGCAGCCATGGACTAGACTCCTACAATGAGCAGTTCTTC
. | TRBJ1-1 | . | TRBV18 | CASSGRDTEAFF | TGTGCCAGCTCAGGACGGGATACTGAAGCTTTCTTT